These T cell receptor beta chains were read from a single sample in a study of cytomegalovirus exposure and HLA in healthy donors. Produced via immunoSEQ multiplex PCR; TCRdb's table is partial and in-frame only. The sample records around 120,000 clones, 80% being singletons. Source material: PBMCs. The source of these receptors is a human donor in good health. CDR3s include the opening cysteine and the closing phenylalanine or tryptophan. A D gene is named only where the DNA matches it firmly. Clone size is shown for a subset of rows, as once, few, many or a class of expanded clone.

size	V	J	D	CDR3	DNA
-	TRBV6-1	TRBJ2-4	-	CASYDGNIQYF	TGTGCCTCATATGACGGGAACATTCAGTACTTC
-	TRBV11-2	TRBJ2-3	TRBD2	CASSLFRGGLDTQYF	TGTGCCAGCAGCTTGTTTAGGGGAGGGTTAGATACGCAGTATTTT
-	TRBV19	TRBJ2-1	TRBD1	CASSPDRGAYNEQFF	TGTGCCAGTAGTCCAGACAGGGGAGCCTACAATGAGCAGTTCTTC
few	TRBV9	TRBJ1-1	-	CASSHRGNTEAFF	TGTGCCAGCAGTCATCGGGGAAACACTGAAGCTTTCTTT
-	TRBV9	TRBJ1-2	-	CASSVDQAYGYTF	TGTGCCAGCAGCGTGGATCAGGCCTATGGCTACACCTTC
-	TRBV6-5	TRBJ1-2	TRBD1	CASSYSTAGGFYGYTF	TGTGCCAGCAGTTACTCAACGGCAGGGGGTTTCTATGGCTACACCTTC
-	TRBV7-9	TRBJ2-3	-	CASSPGTDTQYF	TGTGCCAGCAGCCCAGGCACAGATACGCAGTATTTT
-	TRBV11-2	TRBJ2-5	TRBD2	CASSFPSGGYQETQYF	TGTGCCAGCAGCTTTCCTAGCGGGGGGTACCAAGAGACCCAGTACTTC
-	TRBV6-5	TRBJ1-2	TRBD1	CASSALNRGPWGYTF	TGTGCCAGCAGTGCACTAAACAGGGGGCCTTGGGGCTACACCTTC
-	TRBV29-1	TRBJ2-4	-	CSVSWSENIQYF	TGCAGCGTCTCCTGGTCGGAGAACATTCAGTACTTC
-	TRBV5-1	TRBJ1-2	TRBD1	CASSFGTGGAGVDGYTF	TGCGCCAGCAGCTTCGGGACAGGGGGCGCTGGGGTGGATGGCTACACCTTC
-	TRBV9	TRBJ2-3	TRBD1	CASSSRDAGTGGADTQYF	TGTGCCAGCAGCTCCCGGGACGCCGGGACAGGGGGAGCAGATACGCAGTATTTT
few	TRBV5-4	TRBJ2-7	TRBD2	CASSPWGGVEQYF	TGTGCCAGCAGCCCATGGGGAGGGGTCGAGCAGTACTTC
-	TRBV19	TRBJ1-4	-	CASGNQGVEKLFF	TGTGCCAGTGGAAATCAGGGTGTTGAAAAACTGTTTTTT
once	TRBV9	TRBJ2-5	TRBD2	CASSSTQGAGGRETQYF	TGTGCCAGCAGCTCAACCCAAGGAGCGGGGGGGAGAGAGACCCAGTACTTC
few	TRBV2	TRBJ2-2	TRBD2	CASSRTAGSGELFF	TGTGCCAGCAGCCGTACAGCGGGGTCCGGGGAGCTGTTTTTT
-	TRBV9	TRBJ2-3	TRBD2	CASSVAEGLDITDTQYF	TGTGCCAGCAGCGTAGCTGAGGGACTAGACATCACAGATACGCAGTATTTT
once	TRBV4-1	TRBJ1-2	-	CASNSGVWEEYGYTF	TGCGCCAGCAATTCAGGGGTTTGGGAAGAGTATGGCTACACCTTC
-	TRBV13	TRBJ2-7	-	CASSLRQGKIGDEQYF	TGTGCCAGCAGCTTAAGGCAGGGCAAAATAGGCGACGAGCAGTACTTC
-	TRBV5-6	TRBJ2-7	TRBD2	CASSLWFGLAGGLRYEQYF	TGTGCCAGCAGCTTGTGGTTTGGCCTAGCGGGGGGGCTGAGATACGAGCAGTACTTC
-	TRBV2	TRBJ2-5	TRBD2	CASSEGGLALQQTQYF	TGTGCCAGCAGTGAGGGGGGACTAGCCTTACAGCAGACCCAGTACTTC
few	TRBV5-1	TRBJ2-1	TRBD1	CASSWVGTDNGEQFF	TGCGCCAGCAGCTGGGTCGGGACAGACAACGGTGAGCAGTTCTTC
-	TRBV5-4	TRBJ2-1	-	CASRPRGFTTDEQFF	TGTGCCAGCAGACCCCGGGGGTTCACTACGGATGAGCAGTTCTTC
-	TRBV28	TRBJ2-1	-	CASSLPGFDEQFF	TGTGCCAGCAGTTTACCAGGATTCGATGAGCAGTTCTTC
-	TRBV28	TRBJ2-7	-	CASSFGYSYEQYF	TGTGCCAGCAGTTTCGGGTACTCCTACGAGCAGTACTTC
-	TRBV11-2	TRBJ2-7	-	CASSLVGDKFYEQYF	TGTGCCAGCAGCTTAGTTGGGGACAAGTTCTACGAGCAGTACTTC
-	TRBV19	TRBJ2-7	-	CASSHTSRPSYEQYF	TGTGCCAGTAGTCATACCTCCAGGCCCTCCTACGAGCAGTACTTC
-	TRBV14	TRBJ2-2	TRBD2	CASSPLLAGANTGELFF	TGTGCCAGCAGCCCATTACTAGCGGGGGCGAACACCGGGGAGCTGTTTTTT
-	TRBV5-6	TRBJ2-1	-	CASSGDLGEQFF	TGTGCCAGCAGCGGAGATTTGGGTGAGCAGTTCTTC
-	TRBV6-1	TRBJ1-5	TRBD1	CASSAGTGELNQPQHF	TGTGCCAGCAGTGCCGGGACAGGGGAGCTCAATCAGCCCCAGCATTTT
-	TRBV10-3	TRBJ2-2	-	CAISDGSAGNTGELFF	TGTGCCATCAGTGACGGGTCGGCGGGGAACACCGGGGAGCTGTTTTTT